The 22 T cell receptor beta chains given below trace back to one sample, sequenced in a study of blood T cell repertoires in COVID-19. Clones were read by immunoSEQ multiplex PCR, and TCRdb kept only the in-frame ones, dropping some. The table shows approximately 150,000 clones, with roughly 89% occurring only once. What was sequenced was peripheral blood. The receptors stem from a woman between 50 and 59 years old with acute or convalescent COVID-19.

The rearrangement joins TRBV13 to TRBJ2-1, with D perhaps TRBD1 (6 bases). Trimming removed 2 bases from V and 10 bases from J, with 18 bases in between. Germline V gene lookup returns CDR1 PRHDT and CDR2 FYEKMQ (reference sequence). The length of the CDR3 is 15 residues. CDR3 sequence reads: CASSLRTGWVREQFF. Written as DNA, the CDR3 is TGTGCCAGCAGCTTACGTACAGGGTGGGTCAGGGAGCAGTTCTTC.

The chain recombines TRBV2 with TRBJ2-1, with 9 bases aligning to TRBD2. This CDR3 has 15 amino acids. The junction had 2 bases not matched to a gene; V was cut back by 3 bases and J by 2 bases. Germline lookup yields CDR1 SNHLY and CDR2 FYNNEI. CDR3 DNA sequence: TGTGCCAGCAGTGAGCGACTAGCGGCCTACAATGAGCAGTTCTTC. This gives the protein CASSERLAAYNEQFF.

The chain links TRBV27 to TRBJ2-3; D not certain. In germline, CDR1 is MNHEY, CDR2 SMNVEV (reference sequence). The CDR3 is made up of 15 amino acids. V was trimmed by 6 bases and J by 0 bases, leaving 13 bases between them. Here the CDR3 DNA reads TGTGCCAGCAGCTCTCCCGCCACTAGCACAGATACGCAGTATTTT. Residues: CASSSPATSTDTQYF.

The chain recombines TRBV28 with TRBJ1-3; D is undetermined. From germline, CDR1 is MDHEN and CDR2 SYDVKM. The CDR3 runs to 15 residues. V lost 3 bases, J lost 0 bases, and 9 bases lay in between. This CDR3 is CASSLTVASGNTIYF. The CDR3 DNA follows: TGTGCCAGCAGTTTGACCGTAGCCTCTGGAAACACCATATATTTT. Full variable domain (outside the CDR3, taken from reference TRBV28 and TRBJ1-3): DVKVTQSSRYLVKRTGEKVFLECVQDMDHENMFWYRQDPGLGLRLIYFSYDVKMKEKGDIPEGYSVSREKKERFSLILESASTNQTSMYLCASSLTVASGNTIYFGEGSWLTVV.

This chain connects TRBV5-1 to TRBJ2-1; 7 bases match TRBD1. The V gene's germline CDR1 is SGHRS and CDR2 YFSETQ. This CDR3 is built from 15 residues. Trimming removed 3 bases from V and 2 bases from J; junction bases left unmatched: 5. The CDR3: CASSYRGGAYNEQFF. CDR3 DNA sequence: TGCGCCAGCAGCTATCGAGGGGGCGCCTACAATGAGCAGTTCTTC.

This sequence joins TRBV6-6 and TRBJ1-5; 7 bases match TRBD1. The CDR3 consists of 14 residues. CDR1 and CDR2 from the germline V gene are MNHNY and SVGAGI (reference sequence). The ends lost 5 bases at V and 7 bases at J; junction bases unmatched: 8. CDR3 DNA sequence: TGTGCCAGCAGTCGAACAGGGGAAGAGCAGCCCCAGCATTTT. It yields the protein CASSRTGEEQPQHF.

The rearrangement uses TRBV7-2 and TRBJ1-5; D is unresolved. The V gene lost 1 base and the J gene lost 0 bases, with 10 bases spanning the gap. The CDR3 is 16 amino acids. Germline lookup yields CDR1 SGHTA and CDR2 FQGNSA. CDR3 region: CASSLGGGYSNQPQHF. The CDR3 DNA follows: TGTGCCAGCAGCTTAGGTGGCGGCTATAGCAATCAGCCCCAGCATTTT.

The chain joins TRBV11-3 to TRBJ2-1; 8 positions agree with TRBD2. From germline, CDR1 is SGHNT and CDR2 YENEEA. This CDR3 is 13 amino acids long. The V gene end was trimmed by 5 bases and the J gene end by 9 bases; junction bases not matched to a gene: 6. As DNA, the CDR3 is TGTGCCAGCAGCGTAGCGGGATTCAGTGAGCAGTTCTTC. Amino acid sequence: CASSVAGFSEQFF.

This chain connects TRBV30 to TRBJ2-7, with D possibly being TRBD1 (5 bases). Germline V gene sequence: CDR1 GTSNPN, CDR2 SVGIG (reference sequence). Trimming took off 5 bases at V and 3 bases at J, with 11 bases between the two ends. The CDR3 length is 12 residues. Here the CDR3 reads CAWGKTDYEQYF. The CDR3 nucleotides read TGTGCCTGGGGAAAGACAGACTACGAGCAGTACTTC.

The V call is TRBV12-3 or TRBV12-4, the J call TRBJ1-1; TRBD1 might be the D (6 bases). Between the trimmed V and J ends, which lost 5 bases and 11 bases, there was a span of 18 bases. This CDR3 is built from 13 residues. The CDR3, as DNA: TGTGCCAGCAGTCACGAAGGAGGGGGGGACGCTTTCTTT. This gives the protein CASSHEGGGDAFF.

The rearrangement joins TRBV7-3 to TRBJ2-1, with 7 bases that match TRBD2. This CDR3 comprises 16 residues. Trimming removed 3 bases from V and 8 bases from J; junction bases left unmatched: 13. Germline CDR1 and CDR2: SGHTA and FQGTGA. The DNA for the CDR3 is TGTGCCAGCAGCTTCAGCGGGATAAGCCGTACGGATGAGCAGTTCTTC. It encodes CASSFSGISRTDEQFF.

The CDR3 DNA follows: TGTGCCAGCAGCCCGGGGACAGGCGGCTACGAGCAGTACTTC. This sequence encodes CASSPGTGGYEQYF. This sequence joins TRBV11-1 and TRBJ2-7; 8 bases match TRBD1. CDR1 is SGHAT, CDR2 FQDESV, per germline (reference sequence). CDR3 size: 14 residues. The V gene end was trimmed by 5 bases and the J gene end by 3 bases; junction bases not matched to a gene: 6.

The V and J genes are TRBV7-2 and TRBJ1-4; D gene uncertain. V gave up 6 bases and J gave up 10 bases, with 15 bases separating them. The length of the CDR3 is 13 residues. Germline CDR1 and CDR2: SGHTA and FQGNSA. CDR3 region: CASSERPERKLFF. CDR3 nucleotide sequence: TGTGCCAGCAGTGAGCGCCCGGAAAGAAAACTGTTTTTT.

The chain joins TRBV6-5 to TRBJ2-7; TRBD2 is a possible D gene (5 bases). This CDR3 region has 13 residues. Germline V gives CDR1 MNHEY, CDR2 SVGAGI. The V end lost 6 bases, the J end lost 0 bases, and 9 bases lay between the germline ends. The CDR3 DNA reads as TGTGCCAGCAGGAGAGGGCCCTCCTACGAGCAGTACTTC. Translation: CASRRGPSYEQYF.

The V and J genes are TRBV30 and TRBJ1-1; 7 bases agree with TRBD1. V shed 0 bases and J 7 bases; nucleotides not matched to a gene: 17. Germline V gene lookup returns CDR1 GTSNPN and CDR2 SVGIG (reference sequence). The CDR3 runs to 17 residues. DNA for the CDR3: TGTGCCTGGAGTGTAAGGCGAGCTCCGGGACAGTGGGGTGAAGCTTTCTTT. Amino acids: CAWSVRRAPGQWGEAFF.

The chain has TRBV4-1 and TRBJ1-3; D possibly corresponds to TRBD1 (6 bases). The CDR3 covers 17 residues. Trimming left V 0 bases short and J 4 bases short, with 16 bases between. Germline CDR1 MGHRA, CDR2 YSYEKL. DNA of the CDR3: TGCGCCAGCAGCCAAGAGGACAGCCGGGGACTAGGAAACACCATATATTTT. Translation gives CASSQEDSRGLGNTIYF.

This clone was recorded a few times. V and J are TRBV2 and TRBJ1-6, with 8 positions matching TRBD1. Germline CDR1 reads SNHLY; CDR2 reads FYNNEI. The CDR3 totals 14 residues. After removal of 6 bases from V and 7 bases from J, the junction contained 5 bases not matched to a gene. CDR3 amino acids: CASRGTGVNSPLHF. The CDR3 DNA sequence: TGTGCCAGCAGGGGGACAGGAGTCAATTCACCCCTCCACTTT.

This chain joins TRBV3-1 (or the pseudogene TRBV3-2) and TRBJ2-7; D possibly corresponds to TRBD1 (6 bases). The CDR3 covers 16 residues. Deletions cut 3 bases from V and 0 bases from J, with 15 bases between. Germline V gene lookup returns CDR1 LGHDT and CDR2 YNNKEL (reference sequence). The CDR3 spells CASSQLRDKSSYEQYF. In nucleotides, the CDR3 is TGTGCCAGCAGCCAGCTCCGGGACAAGTCCTCCTACGAGCAGTACTTC.

The genes are TRBV3-1 (or the pseudogene TRBV3-2) and TRBJ2-1, with D possibly TRBD2 on 5 matching bases. Trimming took 1 base from V and 7 from J, leaving 14 bases between them. The CDR3 sequence is 15 residues long. Germline V CDR1 and CDR2: LGHDT, YNNKEL (reference sequence). The CDR3 region is CASSQGLGRGNEQFF. The CDR3 DNA reads as TGTGCCAGCAGCCAAGGGCTAGGCCGGGGTAATGAGCAGTTCTTC.

V gene TRBV30 combines with J gene TRBJ1-5, with D perhaps matching TRBD1 (5 bases). CDR3 length equals 14 residues. In germline, CDR1 is GTSNPN, CDR2 SVGIG (reference sequence). Between the trimmed V and J ends, which lost 0 bases and 5 bases, there was a span of 11 bases. The CDR3 bases are TGTGCCTGGAGTGTGTTGGGGGGGGATCAGCCCCAGCATTTT. It translates to CAWSVLGGDQPQHF.

This clone was recorded once. This rearrangement joins TRBV7-8 to TRBJ2-1; D is possibly TRBD2 (6 bases). The germline V gene has CDR1 SGHVS and CDR2 FQNEAQ. Trimming removed 2 bases at V and 4 bases at J, with 12 bases between. CDR3 length: 15 residues. CDR3 in DNA: TGTGCCAGCAGCTTAAAGCGGGTGGGGTACAATGAGCAGTTCTTC. Its protein is CASSLKRVGYNEQFF.

V usage is TRBV12-5 and J usage is TRBJ2-5, with 8 positions matching TRBD1. CDR3 length: 16 amino acids. Germline CDR1 and CDR2: LGHNT and FRNRAP. After removal of 1 base from V and 1 base from J, the junction contained 5 bases not matched to a gene. The DNA of the CDR3 is TGTGCTAGTGGTTTGGGGACAGGGCACCTCCAAGAGACCCAGTACTTC. It is translated as CASGLGTGHLQETQYF.